This record concerns one TCR beta chain sequence. No cognate antigen has been identified for it. It has no much larger one-base neighbor in the sample; base qualities were not kept. This sample is part of a study of blood T cell repertoires in COVID-19 (dated by TCRdb to about 2020). A note on the overall study: The collaborator samples originated in the United States, Italy and Spain and spanned the acute and convalescent phases of COVID-19. Sample metadata almost always included a de-identified subject ID, COVID-19 status, age in years and sex. The repertoires were released in a freely available public database meant as a resource for research on the immune response to SARS-CoV-2. Deeply sampled blood TCRbeta repertoires from subjects exposed to, actively infected with, or recovered from COVID-19 were included in the dataset. The material from the prospective study consisted of cDNA or gDNA derived from T cells, B-cell-depleted T cells, or PBMCs. HLA class I and class II types, where available, came from metadata supplied by the sample provider rather than from assay-based typing. The samples were drawn from two sources: the first 160 participants of the ongoing ImmuneRACE study, and 1,000 to 1,500 subjects contributed by 6 global collaborators. Overall results and qualifications from the work: Clinical and demographic metadata were provided uncurated, with the amount varying by source and participant.

Whole blood was collected in K2EDTA tubes by collaborating institutions according to the institutions' own protocols. Collaborator samples were shipped for TCRbeta analysis as frozen whole blood, isolated PBMCs, or DNA extracted from either sample type. TCRbeta CDR3 regions were amplified from genomic DNA using the immunoSEQ Assay, a bias-controlled multiplex PCR. As for the authors' bioinformatics: Within the assay, amplification of reference gene primers was used to estimate how many nucleated cells each sample contained. Sequence reads were collapsed and filtered to measure the absolute abundance of every unique TCRbeta CDR3 rearrangement. Productive Simpson clonality was computed per sample as the square root of Simpson's diversity index over productive rearrangements. TCRdb carries this immuneACCESS record with in-frame sequences only. Its versions omit some clonotypes, under half of them owing to an unresolved V gene in the studies checked, with the rest unexplained. D and trimming were read from the DNA, whereas the V and J calls and clone size are those reported in that table. The sample table contains around 120,000 clones; only one count was recorded for approximately 81% of them. In total, the top ten clones hold around 2% of the sample.

The germline V gene encodes CDR1 KGHSH and CDR2 LQKENI. Its CDR3 holds 15 amino acids, cysteine through phenylalanine. Solely the CDR3 DNA is kept, with 45 bases framed from the first base. V loses 2 bases of germline sequence and J loses 3 bases, and the interval between the two ends is 12 bases. This sequence was found in a human donor in a cohort sampled during active COVID-19. Sequencing input: peripheral blood. The V and J segments used are TRBV18 and TRBJ2-3, with TRBD2 perhaps the D gene, on 6 matching bases. The CDR3 amino acid sequence is: CASSPTQAGTDTQYF. Here is the DNA: TGTGCCAGCTCACCAACGCAGGCGGGGACAGATACGCAGTATTTT.